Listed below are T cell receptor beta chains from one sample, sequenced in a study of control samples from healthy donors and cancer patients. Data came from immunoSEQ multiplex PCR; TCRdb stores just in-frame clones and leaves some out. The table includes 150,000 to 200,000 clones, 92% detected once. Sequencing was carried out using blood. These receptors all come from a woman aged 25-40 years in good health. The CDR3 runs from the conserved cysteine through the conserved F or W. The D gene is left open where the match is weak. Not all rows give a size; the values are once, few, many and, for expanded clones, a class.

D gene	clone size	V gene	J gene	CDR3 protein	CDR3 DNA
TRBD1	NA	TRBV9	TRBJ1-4	CASSPQDRGRDEKLFF	TGTGCCAGCAGCCCCCAGGACAGGGGGCGGGATGAAAAACTGTTTTTT
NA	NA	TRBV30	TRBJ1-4	CAWSELGEVGEKLFF	TGTGCCTGGAGTGAGCTTGGGGAGGTCGGTGAAAAACTGTTTTTT
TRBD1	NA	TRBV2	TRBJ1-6	CASHWTGRGSYNSPLHF	TGTGCCAGCCACTGGACAGGGAGAGGATCCTATAATTCACCCCTCCACTTT
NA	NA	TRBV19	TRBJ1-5	CASSPTDGIDSNQPQHF	TGTGCCAGTAGTCCCACGGACGGAATCGATAGCAATCAGCCCCAGCATTTT
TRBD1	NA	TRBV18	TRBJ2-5	CASSPPDRGIQETQYF	TGTGCCAGCTCACCGCCGGACAGGGGGATCCAAGAGACCCAGTACTTC
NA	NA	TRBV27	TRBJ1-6	CASSLWFGGGFSDSPLHF	TGTGCCAGCAGTTTATGGTTCGGGGGGGGTTTTTCGGATTCACCCCTCCACTTT
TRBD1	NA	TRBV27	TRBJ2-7	CASSLWGQNYEQYF	TGTGCCAGCAGTTTATGGGGACAGAACTACGAGCAGTACTTC
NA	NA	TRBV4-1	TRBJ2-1	CASSQGGYGTHNEQFF	TGCGCCAGCAGCCAAGGAGGGTACGGTACTCACAATGAGCAGTTCTTC
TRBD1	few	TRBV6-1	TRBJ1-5	CASSDTTGVPQHF	TGTGCCAGCAGTGACACTACAGGGGTGCCCCAGCATTTT
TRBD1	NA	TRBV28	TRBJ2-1	CASSSPPGGGSGNEQFF	TGTGCCAGCAGTTCCCCACCAGGGGGCGGCTCGGGCAATGAGCAGTTCTTC
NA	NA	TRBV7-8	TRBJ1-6	CASSSPGLNNSPLHF	TGTGCCAGCAGCTCGCCGGGTCTTAATAATTCACCCCTCCACTTT
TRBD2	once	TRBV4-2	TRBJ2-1	CASSQGQRELYNEQFF	TGTGCCAGCAGCCAAGGGCAGCGGGAGTTGTACAATGAGCAGTTCTTC
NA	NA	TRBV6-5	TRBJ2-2	CASSPINTGELFF	TGTGCCAGCAGCCCCATTAACACCGGGGAGCTGTTTTTT
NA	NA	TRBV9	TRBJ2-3	CASSVVTGADTQYF	TGTGCCAGCAGCGTAGTGACGGGAGCAGATACGCAGTATTTT
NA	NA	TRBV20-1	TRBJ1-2	CSAIPGGYTF	TGCAGTGCTATACCGGGGGGCTACACCTTC
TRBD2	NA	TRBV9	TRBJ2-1	CASSAQASVRLAGSYNEQFF	TGTGCCAGCAGCGCGCAGGCAAGCGTTAGGCTAGCGGGGTCCTACAATGAGCAGTTCTTC
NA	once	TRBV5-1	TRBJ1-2	CASSLSGNSPGVDYGYTF	TGCGCCAGCAGCTTGTCCGGGAACTCCCCGGGAGTAGACTATGGCTACACCTTC
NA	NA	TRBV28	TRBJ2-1	CASDSYNEQFF	TGTGCCTCGGATTCCTACAATGAGCAGTTCTTC
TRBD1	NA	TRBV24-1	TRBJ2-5	CATSDRTGYQETQYF	TGTGCCACCAGTGACCGGACAGGATACCAAGAGACCCAGTACTTC
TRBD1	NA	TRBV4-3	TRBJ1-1	CASSRQGMNTEAFF	TGCGCCAGCAGCCGACAGGGGATGAACACTGAAGCTTTCTTT
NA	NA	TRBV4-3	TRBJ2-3	CASRPEAVSTDTQYF	TGCGCCAGCAGGCCAGAGGCGGTTAGCACAGATACGCAGTATTTT
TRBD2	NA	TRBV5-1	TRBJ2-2	CASSDRTSGRRYTGELFF	TGCGCCAGCAGCGACCGGACTAGCGGGAGACGTTACACCGGGGAGCTGTTTTTT
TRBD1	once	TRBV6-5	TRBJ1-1	CASSRGTGNTEAFF	TGTGCCAGCAGCCGAGGGACAGGGAACACTGAAGCTTTCTTT
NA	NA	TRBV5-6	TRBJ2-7	CASSLGPEYEQYF	TGTGCCAGCAGCTTGGGGCCGGAATACGAGCAGTACTTC
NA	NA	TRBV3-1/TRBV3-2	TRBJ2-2	CASSPRMGTGELFF	TGTGCCAGCAGCCCCAGAATGGGCACCGGGGAGCTGTTTTTT
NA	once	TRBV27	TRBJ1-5	CASSATGFLNQPQHF	TGTGCCAGCAGCGCAACAGGGTTTCTCAATCAGCCCCAGCATTTT
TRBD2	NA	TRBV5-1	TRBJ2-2	CASSWGLAGTGELFF	TGCGCCAGCAGCTGGGGACTAGCGGGCACCGGGGAGCTGTTTTTT
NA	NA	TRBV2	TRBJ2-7	CASRPGRTGLSEQYF	TGTGCCAGCAGGCCGGGACGGACCGGACTTTCCGAGCAGTACTTC
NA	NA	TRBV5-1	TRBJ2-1	CASSLTRVPNEQFF	TGCGCCAGCAGCTTGACCAGGGTACCCAATGAGCAGTTCTTC
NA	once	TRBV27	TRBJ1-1	CASSLSWSSEAFF	TGTGCCAGCAGTTTATCGTGGAGTTCTGAAGCTTTCTTT
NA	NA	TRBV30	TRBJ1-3	CAWSVGGPSGNTIYF	TGTGCCTGGAGTGTGGGCGGACCCTCTGGAAACACCATATATTTT
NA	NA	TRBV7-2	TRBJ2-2	CASSLTRDGGELFF	TGTGCCAGCAGCTTAACCAGGGATGGCGGGGAGCTGTTTTTT
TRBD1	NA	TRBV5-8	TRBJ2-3	CASSSTADRGWTDTQYF	TGTGCCAGCAGCTCCACCGCGGACAGGGGGTGGACAGATACGCAGTATTTT
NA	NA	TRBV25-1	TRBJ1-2	CASSDDGIYGYTF	TGTGCCAGCAGTGACGACGGGATCTATGGCTACACCTTC
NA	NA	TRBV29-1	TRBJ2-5	CSSWTVQETQYF	TGCAGCTCTTGGACGGTACAAGAGACCCAGTACTTC
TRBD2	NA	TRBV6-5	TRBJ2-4	CASSETSGAKNIQYF	TGTGCCAGCAGCGAGACTAGCGGGGCCAAAAACATTCAGTACTTC
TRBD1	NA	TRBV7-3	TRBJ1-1	CASSFTGGTEAFF	TGTGCCAGCAGCTTTACAGGGGGCACTGAAGCTTTCTTT
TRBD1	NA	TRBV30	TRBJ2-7	CAWSVRDRAYEQYF	TGTGCCTGGAGTGTGCGGGACAGGGCCTACGAGCAGTACTTC
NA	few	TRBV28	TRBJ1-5	CATGGYSNQPQHF	TGTGCCACCGGAGGGTACAGCAATCAGCCCCAGCATTTT
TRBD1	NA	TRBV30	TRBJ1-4	CAWSDRGEKLFF	TGTGCCTGGAGTGACAGGGGTGAAAAACTGTTTTTT
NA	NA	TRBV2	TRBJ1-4	CASHGVGTNEKLFF	TGTGCCTCTCACGGCGTGGGCACAAATGAAAAACTGTTTTTT
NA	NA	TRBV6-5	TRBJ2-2	CASSYQTLTGELFF	TGTGCCAGCAGTTACCAAACTTTAACCGGGGAGCTGTTTTTT
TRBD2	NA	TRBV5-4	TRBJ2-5	CASSPRTSGRTHYQETQYF	TGTGCCAGCAGCCCCCGGACTAGCGGGAGGACACACTACCAAGAGACCCAGTACTTC
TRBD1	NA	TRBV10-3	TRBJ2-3	CAISELDRLGTDTQYF	TGTGCCATCAGTGAGCTGGACAGGCTTGGGACGGATACGCAGTATTTT